This T cell receptor beta chain emerged from a study of cytotoxic CD8 clonotypes in ibrutinib-treated CLL. This clone was seen only a few times. Clones were sequenced by immunoSEQ multiplex PCR, and TCRdb holds only the in-frame ones, with some missing. In the table there are 130,000 to 150,000 clones, roughly 83% of which are singletons. The germline V and J ends were trimmed by 4 bases and 0 bases, with 8 bases remaining between them. This CDR3 spans 14 amino acids. Germline CDR1 reads SGHDT; CDR2 reads YYEEEE. The receptor's source is a human donor with chronic lymphocytic leukemia. This rearrangement joins TRBV5-6 to TRBJ1-5, with D unresolved. Specimen: PBMCs, collected after 12 months of ibrutinib treatment. The CDR3 region is CASSAIYSNQPQHF. The CDR3 DNA sequence: TGTGCCAGCAGCGCCATATATAGCAATCAGCCCCAGCATTTT.